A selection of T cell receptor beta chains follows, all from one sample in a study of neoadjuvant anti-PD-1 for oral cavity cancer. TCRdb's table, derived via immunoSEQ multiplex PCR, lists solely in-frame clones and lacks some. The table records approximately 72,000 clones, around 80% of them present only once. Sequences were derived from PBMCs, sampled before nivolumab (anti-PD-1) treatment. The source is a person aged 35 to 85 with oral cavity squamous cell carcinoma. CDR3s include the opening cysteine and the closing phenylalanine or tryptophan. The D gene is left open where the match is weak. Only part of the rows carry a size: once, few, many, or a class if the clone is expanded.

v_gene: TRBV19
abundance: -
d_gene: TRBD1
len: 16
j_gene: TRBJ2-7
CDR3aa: CASSIDPGQSSYEQYF
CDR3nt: TGTGCCAGTAGTATAGATCCGGGACAGAGCTCCTACGAGCAGTACTTC

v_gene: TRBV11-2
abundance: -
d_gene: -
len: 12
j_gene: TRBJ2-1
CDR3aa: CASSSTGYEQFF
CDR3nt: TGTGCCAGCAGCTCTACAGGGTATGAGCAGTTCTTC

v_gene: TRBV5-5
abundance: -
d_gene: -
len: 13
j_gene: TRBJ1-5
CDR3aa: CASSPDRGQPQHF
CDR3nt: TGTGCCAGCAGCCCAGATCGGGGTCAGCCCCAGCATTTT

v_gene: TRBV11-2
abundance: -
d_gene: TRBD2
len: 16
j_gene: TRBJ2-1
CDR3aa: CASRTWGLAAYNEQFF
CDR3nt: TGTGCCAGCAGGACCTGGGGACTAGCGGCCTACAATGAGCAGTTCTTC

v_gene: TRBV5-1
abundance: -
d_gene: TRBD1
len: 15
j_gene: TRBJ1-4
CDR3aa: CASSLGDSSNEKLFF
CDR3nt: TGCGCCAGCAGCTTGGGGGACAGTTCTAATGAAAAACTGTTTTTT

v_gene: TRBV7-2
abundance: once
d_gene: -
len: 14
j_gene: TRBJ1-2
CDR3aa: CASSLNQGRDGYTF
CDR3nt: TGTGCCAGCAGCTTAAATCAAGGCCGAGATGGCTACACCTTC

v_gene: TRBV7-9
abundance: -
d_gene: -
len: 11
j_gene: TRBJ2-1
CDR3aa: CASSLAFEQFF
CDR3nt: TGTGCCAGCAGCCTGGCATTTGAGCAGTTCTTC

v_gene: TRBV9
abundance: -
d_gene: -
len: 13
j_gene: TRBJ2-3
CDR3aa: CASSGDYGDTQYF
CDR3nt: TGTGCCAGCAGCGGAGACTACGGGGATACGCAGTATTTT

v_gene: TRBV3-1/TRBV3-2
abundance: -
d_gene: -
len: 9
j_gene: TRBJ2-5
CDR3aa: CASGETQYF
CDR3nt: TGTGCCAGCGGAGAGACCCAGTACTTC

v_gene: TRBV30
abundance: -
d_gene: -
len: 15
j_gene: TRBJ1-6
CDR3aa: CAWSPKLGLYSPLHF
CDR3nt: TGTGCCTGGAGTCCAAAACTGGGCCTTTATTCACCCCTCCACTTT

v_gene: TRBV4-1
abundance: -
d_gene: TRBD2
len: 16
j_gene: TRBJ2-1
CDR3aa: CASSQPLAGGYNEQFF
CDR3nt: TGCGCCAGCAGCCAACCTCTAGCGGGAGGGTACAATGAGCAGTTCTTC

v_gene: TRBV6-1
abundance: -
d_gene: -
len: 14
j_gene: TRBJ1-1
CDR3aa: CASSYQGRNTEAFF
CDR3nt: TGTGCCAGCAGTTATCAGGGTAGGAACACTGAAGCTTTCTTT

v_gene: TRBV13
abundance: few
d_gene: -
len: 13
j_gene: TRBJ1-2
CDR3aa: CASSFLANYGYTF
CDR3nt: TGTGCCAGCAGCTTTTTAGCAAACTATGGCTACACCTTC

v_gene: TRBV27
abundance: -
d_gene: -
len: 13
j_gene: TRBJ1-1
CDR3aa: CASGANRETEAFF
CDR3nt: TGTGCCAGCGGAGCCAACAGGGAAACTGAAGCTTTCTTT

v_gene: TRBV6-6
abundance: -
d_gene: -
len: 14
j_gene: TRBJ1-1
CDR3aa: CASSYRQLNTEAFF
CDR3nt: TGTGCCAGCAGTTACCGACAGCTGAACACTGAAGCTTTCTTT

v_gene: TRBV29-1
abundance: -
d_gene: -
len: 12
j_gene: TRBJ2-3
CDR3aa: CSAGKTPDTQYF
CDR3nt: TGCAGCGCAGGGAAGACGCCAGATACGCAGTATTTT

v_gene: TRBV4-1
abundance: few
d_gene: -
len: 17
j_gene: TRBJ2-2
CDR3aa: CASSQARAGLNTGELFF
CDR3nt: TGCGCCAGCAGCCAAGCCCGGGCAGGATTGAACACCGGGGAGCTGTTTTTT

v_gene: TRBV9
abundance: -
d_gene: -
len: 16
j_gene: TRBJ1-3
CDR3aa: CASSSSPSRSGNTIYF
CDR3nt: TGTGCCAGCAGCTCCTCTCCAAGCCGCTCTGGAAACACCATATATTTT

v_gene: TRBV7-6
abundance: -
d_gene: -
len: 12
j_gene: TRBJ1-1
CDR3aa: CASSLPDTEAFF
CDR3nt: TGTGCCAGCAGCTTACCGGACACTGAAGCTTTCTTT

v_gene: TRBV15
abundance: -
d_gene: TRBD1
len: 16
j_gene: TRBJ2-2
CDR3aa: CATSRGPGGATGELFF
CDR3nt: TGTGCCACCAGCAGAGGTCCAGGGGGCGCAACCGGGGAGCTGTTTTTT

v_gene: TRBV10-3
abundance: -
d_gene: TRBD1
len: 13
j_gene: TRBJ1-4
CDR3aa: CATTGQRNEKLFF
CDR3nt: TGTGCCACAACGGGACAGAGAAATGAAAAACTGTTTTTT

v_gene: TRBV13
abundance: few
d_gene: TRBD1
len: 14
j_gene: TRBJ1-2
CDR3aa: CASSLGSGGYGYTF
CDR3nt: TGTGCCAGCAGCTTAGGTTCAGGGGGCTATGGCTACACCTTC

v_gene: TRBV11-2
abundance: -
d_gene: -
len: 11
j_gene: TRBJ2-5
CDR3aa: CASSLHETQYF
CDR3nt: TGTGCCAGCAGCTTACATGAGACCCAGTACTTC

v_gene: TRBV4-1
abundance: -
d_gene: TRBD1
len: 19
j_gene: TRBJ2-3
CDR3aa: CASSQRFYPGTEATDTQYF
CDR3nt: TGCGCCAGCAGCCAAAGATTCTACCCCGGGACAGAAGCCACAGATACGCAGTATTTT

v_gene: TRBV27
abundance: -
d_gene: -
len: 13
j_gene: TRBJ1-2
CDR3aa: CASSLGGGYGYTF
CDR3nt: TGTGCCAGCAGTTTGGGCGGGGGCTATGGCTACACCTTC

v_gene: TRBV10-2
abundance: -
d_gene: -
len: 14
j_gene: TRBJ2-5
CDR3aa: CASSESGRGETQYF
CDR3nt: TGCGCCAGCAGTGAGTCGGGACGGGGAGAGACCCAGTACTTC

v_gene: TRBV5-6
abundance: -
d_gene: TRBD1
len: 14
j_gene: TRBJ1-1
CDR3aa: CASSWTGGNTEAFF
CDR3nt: TGTGCCAGCAGCTGGACAGGGGGAAACACTGAAGCTTTCTTT

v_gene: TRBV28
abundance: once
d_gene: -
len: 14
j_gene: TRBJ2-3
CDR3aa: CASSLQGPTDTQYF
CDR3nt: TGTGCCAGCAGTTTACAGGGCCCCACAGATACGCAGTATTTT

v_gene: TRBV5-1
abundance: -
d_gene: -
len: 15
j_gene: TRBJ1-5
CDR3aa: CASSLQGGSNQPQHF
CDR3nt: TGCGCCAGCAGCTTACAGGGAGGGAGCAATCAGCCCCAGCATTTT

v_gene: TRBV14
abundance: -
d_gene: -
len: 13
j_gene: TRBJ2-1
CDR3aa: CASSQQSAGEQFF
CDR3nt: TGTGCCAGCAGCCAACAATCCGCCGGGGAGCAGTTCTTC

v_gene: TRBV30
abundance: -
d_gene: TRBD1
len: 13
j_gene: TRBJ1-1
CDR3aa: CAWSRDRPTEAFF
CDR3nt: TGTGCCTGGAGCCGGGACAGGCCCACTGAAGCTTTCTTT

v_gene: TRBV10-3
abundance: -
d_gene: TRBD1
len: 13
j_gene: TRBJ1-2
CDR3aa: CAISEDRDYGYTF
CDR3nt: TGTGCCATCAGTGAGGACAGGGACTATGGCTACACCTTC

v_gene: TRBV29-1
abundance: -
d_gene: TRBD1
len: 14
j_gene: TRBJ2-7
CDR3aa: CSVKNRDRVYEQYF
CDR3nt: TGCAGCGTGAAGAACCGGGACAGGGTCTACGAGCAGTACTTC

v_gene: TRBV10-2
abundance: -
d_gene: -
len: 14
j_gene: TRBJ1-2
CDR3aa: CASSESTGPYGYTF
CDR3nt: TGCGCCAGCAGTGAGTCGACAGGCCCCTATGGCTACACCTTC

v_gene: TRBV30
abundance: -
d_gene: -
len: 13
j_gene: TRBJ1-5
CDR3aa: CAWRSSSNQPQHF
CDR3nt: TGTGCCTGGAGGTCCAGTAGCAATCAGCCCCAGCATTTT

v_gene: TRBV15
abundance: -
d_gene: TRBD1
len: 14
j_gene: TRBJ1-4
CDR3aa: CATSGGQGGEKLFF
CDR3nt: TGTGCCACCAGCGGCGGACAGGGTGGTGAAAAACTGTTTTTT

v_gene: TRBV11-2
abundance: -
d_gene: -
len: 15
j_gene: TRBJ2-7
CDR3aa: CASSTYRGLGDEQYF
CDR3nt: TGTGCCAGCAGCACCTACCGGGGGTTGGGTGACGAGCAGTACTTC

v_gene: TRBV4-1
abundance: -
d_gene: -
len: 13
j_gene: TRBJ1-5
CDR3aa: CASSQVLMGPQHF
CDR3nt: TGCGCCAGCAGCCAAGTCCTAATGGGGCCCCAGCATTTT

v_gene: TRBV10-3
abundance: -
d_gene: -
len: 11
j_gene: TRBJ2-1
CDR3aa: CAIRDWNEQFF
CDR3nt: TGTGCCATCAGGGACTGGAATGAGCAGTTCTTC

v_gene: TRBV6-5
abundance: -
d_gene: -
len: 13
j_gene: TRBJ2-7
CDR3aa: CASSQGQNYEQYF
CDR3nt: TGTGCCAGCAGTCAAGGGCAGAACTACGAGCAGTACTTC

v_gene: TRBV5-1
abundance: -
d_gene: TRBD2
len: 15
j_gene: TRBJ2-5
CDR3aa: CASCTSGAYQETQYF
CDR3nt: TGCGCCAGCTGCACTAGCGGGGCCTATCAAGAGACCCAGTACTTC

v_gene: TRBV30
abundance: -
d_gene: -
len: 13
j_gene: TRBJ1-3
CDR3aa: CAWSTAAGNTIYF
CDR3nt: TGTGCCTGGAGTACAGCGGCTGGAAACACCATATATTTT

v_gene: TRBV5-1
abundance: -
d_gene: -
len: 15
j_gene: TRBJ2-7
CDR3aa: CASSLVAGLNSEQYF
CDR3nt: TGCGCCAGCAGCTTGGTGGCAGGGTTGAACTCCGAGCAGTACTTC

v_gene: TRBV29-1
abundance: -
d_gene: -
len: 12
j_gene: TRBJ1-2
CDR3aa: CSVTQENYGYTF
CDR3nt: TGCAGCGTGACCCAGGAAAACTATGGCTACACCTTC